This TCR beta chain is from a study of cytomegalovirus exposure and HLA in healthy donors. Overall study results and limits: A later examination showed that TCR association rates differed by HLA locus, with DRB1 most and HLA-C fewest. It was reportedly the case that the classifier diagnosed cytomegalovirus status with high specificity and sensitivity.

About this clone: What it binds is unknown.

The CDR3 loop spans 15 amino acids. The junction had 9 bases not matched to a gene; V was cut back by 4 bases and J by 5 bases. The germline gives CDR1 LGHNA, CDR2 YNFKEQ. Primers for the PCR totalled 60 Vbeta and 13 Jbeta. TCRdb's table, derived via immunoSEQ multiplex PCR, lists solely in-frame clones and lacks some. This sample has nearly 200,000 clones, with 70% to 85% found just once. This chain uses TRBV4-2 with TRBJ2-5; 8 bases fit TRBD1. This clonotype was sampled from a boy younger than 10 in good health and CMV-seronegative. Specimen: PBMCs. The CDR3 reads CASSRGQGIGETQYF. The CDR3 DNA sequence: TGTGCCAGCAGCCGCGGACAGGGAATAGGGGAGACCCAGTACTTC.